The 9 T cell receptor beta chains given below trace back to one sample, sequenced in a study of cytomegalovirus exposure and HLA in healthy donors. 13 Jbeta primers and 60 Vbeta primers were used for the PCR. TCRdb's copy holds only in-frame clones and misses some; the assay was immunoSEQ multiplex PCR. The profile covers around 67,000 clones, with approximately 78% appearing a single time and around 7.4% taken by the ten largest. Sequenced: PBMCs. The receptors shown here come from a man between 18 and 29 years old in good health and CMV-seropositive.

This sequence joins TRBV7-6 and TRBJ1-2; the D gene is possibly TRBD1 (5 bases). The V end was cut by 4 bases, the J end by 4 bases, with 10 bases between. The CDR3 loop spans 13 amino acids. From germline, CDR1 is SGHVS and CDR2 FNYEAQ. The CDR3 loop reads CASSSRQLYGYTF. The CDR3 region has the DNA TGTGCCAGCAGCTCGAGACAGCTCTATGGCTACACCTTC.

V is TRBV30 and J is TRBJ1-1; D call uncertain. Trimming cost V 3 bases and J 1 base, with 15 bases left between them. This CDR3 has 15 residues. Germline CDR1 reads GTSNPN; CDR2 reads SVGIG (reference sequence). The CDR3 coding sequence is TGTGCCTGGAGGAGGAGGGATGAGTGGAACACTGAAGCTTTCTTT. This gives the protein CAWRRRDEWNTEAFF.

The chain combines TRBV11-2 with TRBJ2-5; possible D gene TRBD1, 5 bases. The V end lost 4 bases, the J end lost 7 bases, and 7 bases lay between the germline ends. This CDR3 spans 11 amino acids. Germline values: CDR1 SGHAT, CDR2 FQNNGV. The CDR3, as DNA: TGTGCCAGCAGCTCTAGGGGGACCCAGTACTTC. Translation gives CASSSRGTQYF.

The CDR3 region has the DNA TGTGCCAGCTCACTGGGACAGGGGATTACGAACACTGAAGCTTTCTTT. It is translated as CASSLGQGITNTEAFF. V and J are TRBV18 and TRBJ1-1, with 10 bases matching TRBD1. CDR3 length equals 16 residues. V dropped 4 bases and J dropped 1; count of bases not matched to a gene: 6. CDR1 is KGHSH and CDR2 is LQKENI in the germline V gene.

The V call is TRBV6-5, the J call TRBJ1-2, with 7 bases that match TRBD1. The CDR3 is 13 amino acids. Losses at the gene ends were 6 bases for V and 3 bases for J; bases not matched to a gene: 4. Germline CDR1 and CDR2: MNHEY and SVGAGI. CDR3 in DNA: TGTGCCAGCAGGCGAGGGGGCGACTATGGCTACACCTTC. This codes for CASRRGGDYGYTF.

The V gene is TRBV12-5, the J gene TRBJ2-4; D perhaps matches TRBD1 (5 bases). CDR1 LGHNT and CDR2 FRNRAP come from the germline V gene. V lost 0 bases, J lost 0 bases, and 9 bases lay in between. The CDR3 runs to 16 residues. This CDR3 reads CASGLVVGQAKNIQYF. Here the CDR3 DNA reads TGTGCTAGTGGTTTGGTAGTGGGGCAAGCCAAAAACATTCAGTACTTC.

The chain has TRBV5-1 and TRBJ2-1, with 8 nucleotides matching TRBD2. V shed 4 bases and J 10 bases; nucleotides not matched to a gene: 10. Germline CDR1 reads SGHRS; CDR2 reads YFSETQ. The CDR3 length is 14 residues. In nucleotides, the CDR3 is TGCGCCAGCAGCCCCCCCGGGGGGGCTCAAGAGCAGTTCTTC. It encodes CASSPPGGAQEQFF.

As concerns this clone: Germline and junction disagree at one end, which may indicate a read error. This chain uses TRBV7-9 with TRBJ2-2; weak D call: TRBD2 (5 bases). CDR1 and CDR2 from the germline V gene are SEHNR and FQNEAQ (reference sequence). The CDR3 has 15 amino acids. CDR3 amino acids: CASSLVGDYTGELFF. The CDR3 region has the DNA TGTGCCAGCAGTTTAGTGGGAGACTACACCGGGGAGCTGTTTTTT.

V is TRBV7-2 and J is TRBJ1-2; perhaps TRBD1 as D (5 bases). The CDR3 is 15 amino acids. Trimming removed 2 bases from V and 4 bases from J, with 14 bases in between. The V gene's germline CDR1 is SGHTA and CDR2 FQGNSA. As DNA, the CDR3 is TGTGCCAGCAGCTTACGGCAGGGTATCGCCTATGGCTACACCTTC. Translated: CASSLRQGIAYGYTF.